This T cell receptor (beta chain) was sequenced for a study of a mutant IDH1 vaccine in newly diagnosed glioma. J lost 7 bases, V lost 2 bases, and 13 bases had no gene match. Germline V gene sequence: CDR1 LNHNV, CDR2 YYDKDF (reference sequence). The CDR3 extends over 18 amino acids. Sample time point: week 35, safety follow-up. Vaccination used 300 ug of mutant IDH1 20-mer peptide per dose, with topical imiquimod. With regard to this clone: The target antigen is unknown.

Using immunoSEQ multiplex PCR, the repertoire was profiled, and TCRdb retains in-frame clones only, with some absent. Found here are tens of thousands of clones, around nine tenths of them singletons; the top ten hold about 2%. This rearrangement joins TRBV15 to TRBJ1-5; 11 bases are shared with TRBD1. The material sequenced was PBMCs, taken from a glioma patient whose treatment included an IDH1 peptide vaccine. The clonotype was recovered from a young man with glioma. Here the CDR3 DNA reads TGTGCCACCAGCAGACTTCCCCTCGGACAGGGGGCAGGGCAGCCCCAGCATTTT. Encoded protein: CATSRLPLGQGAGQPQHF.